The T cell receptor (beta chain) described here comes from a study of quantifying T cell responses using KT2 cells. Background on the study: cDNA was made from DNase-treated RNA using alpha and beta constant primers. Whole-study findings and limits: Even the lowest spike-in, about one KT2 cell per 100,000 PBMC, yielded detectable KT2 sequences. KT2 sequence counts showed saturation when very many KT2 cells were spiked in.

The cDNA 3' end received a ligated oligonucleotide with a UMI. First-round PCR used approximately 4 cycles and beta primers RC1.1 and RC1.2 covering TRBC1 and TRBC2. From the second PCR onward, TCR alpha and beta chains were processed separately. TCRdb independently ran MiXCR on the UMI-ligation and nested PCR reads; one entry per CDR3 protein. The sample lists about 32,000 distinct CDR3 sequences; less than 7.5% were seen once. This CDR3 comprises 15 residues. Germline CDR1 is DFQATT and CDR2 is SNEGSKA (reference sequence). Trimming shortened V by 6 bases and J by 2 bases, and 19 bases separated the two germline ends. Of note for this clonotype: The antigen is undetermined.

The sample is PBMC spiked with counted cells of clone KT2. The sample was PBMCs spiked with cells of the T cell clone KT2. The rearrangement links TRBV20-1 to TRBJ2-5; maybe TRBD1 (8 bases). This TCR came from a human donor. The CDR3 here is CSATTGGGKQETQYF. CDR3 bases: TGCAGTGCCACCACAGGGGGAGGGAAACAAGAGACCCAGTACTTC.